The clone carrying this TCR beta chain was counted between two and nine times. The CDR3 runs to 12 residues. CDR1 SEHNR and CDR2 FQNEAQ come from the germline V gene (reference sequence). Trimming took off 2 bases at V and 8 bases at J, with 7 bases between the two ends. This record comes from a study of PD-L1 blockade in urothelial cancer. Study-wide background: Blood analyses occurred 3 weeks (second dose) and 6 weeks post treatment start. There were a median of roughly 140,000 T cells in blood samples.

Each PCR reaction had synthetic TCR analog templates spiked into it. Clones were read by immunoSEQ multiplex PCR, and TCRdb kept only the in-frame ones, dropping some. The sample has about 24,000 clones, around 88% seen once. The sequence came from a man in his forties or fifties with urothelial cancer. The chain is built from TRBV7-9 and TRBJ2-1; D is ambiguous. The sample in question was PBMCs, obtained around atezolizumab (anti-PD-L1) treatment. The CDR3 DNA is TGTGCCAGCAGCTTAAGAGGTGATGAGCAGTTCTTC. Translated: CASSLRGDEQFF.